The text below deals with one TCR beta chain. Its matching antigen is unknown. V lost 6 bases and J lost 5, with 13 bases in between. The CDR3 is 14 residues long. Germline V gene sequence: CDR1 LNHDA, CDR2 SQIVND (reference sequence). The sample belongs to a study of neoadjuvant anti-PD-1 for oral cavity cancer. Study at large: Patients without progression got a fourth dose around day 43. Study outcomes and limitations: With a few patients per group, TCR findings need larger cohorts.

The protocol was immunoSEQ multiplex PCR, while the TCRdb copy is restricted to in-frame clones and leaves out a portion. The table has about 16,000 clones, 64% seen once. The sample consisted of PBMCs, taken before nivolumab (anti-PD-1) treatment. This receptor was taken from a person between 35 and 79 years old with oral cavity squamous cell carcinoma. The V call is TRBV19, the J call TRBJ1-4; D might be TRBD1 (6 bases). CDR3 loop: CASSIGGTNEKLFF. In DNA, the CDR3 is TGTGCCAGTAGCATCGGGGGCACGAATGAAAAACTGTTTTTT.